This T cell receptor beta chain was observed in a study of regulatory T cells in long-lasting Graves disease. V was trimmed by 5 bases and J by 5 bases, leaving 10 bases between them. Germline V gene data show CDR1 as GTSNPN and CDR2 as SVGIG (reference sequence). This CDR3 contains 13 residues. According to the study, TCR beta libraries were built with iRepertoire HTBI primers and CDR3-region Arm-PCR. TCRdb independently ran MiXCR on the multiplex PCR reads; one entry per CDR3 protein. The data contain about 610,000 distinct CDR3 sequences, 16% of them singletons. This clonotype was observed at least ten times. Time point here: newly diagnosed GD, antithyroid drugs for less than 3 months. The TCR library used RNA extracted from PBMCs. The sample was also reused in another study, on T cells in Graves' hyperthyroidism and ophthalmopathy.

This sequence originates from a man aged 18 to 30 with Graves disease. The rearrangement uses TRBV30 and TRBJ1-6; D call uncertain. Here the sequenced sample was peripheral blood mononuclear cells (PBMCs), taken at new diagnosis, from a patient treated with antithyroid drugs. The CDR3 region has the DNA TGTGCCTGGGCGGACCGAGATAATTCACCCCTCCACTTT. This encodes CAWADRDNSPLHF. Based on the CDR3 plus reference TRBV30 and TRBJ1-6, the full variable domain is SQTIHQWPATLVQPVGSPLSLECTVEGTSNPNLYWYRQAAGRGLQLLFYSVGIGQISSEVPQNLSASRPQDRQFILSSKKLLLSDSGFYLCAWADRDNSPLHFGNGTRLTVT.